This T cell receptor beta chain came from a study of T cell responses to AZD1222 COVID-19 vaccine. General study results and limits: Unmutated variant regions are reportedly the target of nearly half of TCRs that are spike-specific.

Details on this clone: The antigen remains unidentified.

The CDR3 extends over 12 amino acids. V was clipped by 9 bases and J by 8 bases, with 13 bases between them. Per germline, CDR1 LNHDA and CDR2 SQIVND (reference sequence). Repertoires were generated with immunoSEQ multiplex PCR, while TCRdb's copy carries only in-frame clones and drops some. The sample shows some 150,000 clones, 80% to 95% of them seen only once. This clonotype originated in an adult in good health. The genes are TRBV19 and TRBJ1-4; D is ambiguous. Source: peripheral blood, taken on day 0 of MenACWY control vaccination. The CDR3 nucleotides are TGTGCCAGCTGGGGAAAACACGAAAAACTGTTTTTT. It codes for CASWGKHEKLFF.